The clone carrying this TCR beta chain was seen only a few times. Antigen unknown. 5'RACE template switching generated TCR cDNA, adding a universal primer site and UMIs. TCRdb recomputed calls from the 5' RACE reads with MiXCR, one row per CDR3 protein. Of 300,000 to 350,000 distinct CDR3 sequences listed, approximately 4% are singletons. The data originate from a study of T cells after yellow fever vaccination. Study-wide points: In post-booster samples, most primary-vaccination clones reappeared (about 97% CD4, 70% to 90% CD8). Clonotypes shared by both compartments, CD4 and CD8, made up a small share.

Germline CDR1 LGHNT, CDR2 FRNRAP. The V gene lost 9 bases and the J gene lost 4 bases, with 4 bases spanning the gap. CDR3 size: 9 residues. The V gene is TRBV12-5, the J gene TRBJ2-7; D is ambiguous. The clonotype was recovered from a man younger than 35 who received the YFV17D yellow fever vaccine. Sequencing used PBMCs, obtained 5 days after the yellow fever booster vaccination. CDR3 protein: CASPYEQYF. The CDR3 DNA follows: TGTGCTAGCCCGTACGAGCAGTACTTC.